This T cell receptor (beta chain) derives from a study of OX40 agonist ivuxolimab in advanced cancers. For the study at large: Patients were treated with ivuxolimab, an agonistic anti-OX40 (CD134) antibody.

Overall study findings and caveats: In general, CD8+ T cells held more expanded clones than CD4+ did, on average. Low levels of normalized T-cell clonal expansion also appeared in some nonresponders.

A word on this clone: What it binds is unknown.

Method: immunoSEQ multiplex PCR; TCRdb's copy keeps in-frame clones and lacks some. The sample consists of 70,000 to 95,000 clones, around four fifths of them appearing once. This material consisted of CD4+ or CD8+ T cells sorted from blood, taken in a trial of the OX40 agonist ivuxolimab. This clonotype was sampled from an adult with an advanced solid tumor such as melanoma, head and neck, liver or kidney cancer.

The CDR3 region is CASSIQGDTQYF. CDR3 nucleotide sequence: TGTGCCAGTAGTATTCAAGGAGATACGCAGTATTTT. The chain links TRBV19 to TRBJ2-3; D remains ambiguous. Trimming pared 3 bases from V and 5 bases from J, leaving 6 bases between. CDR3 length: 12 amino acids. CDR1 is LNHDA, CDR2 SQIVND, per germline (reference sequence).